This T cell receptor beta chain was captured in a study of T cell responses to AZD1222 COVID-19 vaccine. Notes on the study in general: Nearly half of the spike-specific TCRs reportedly recognize variant regions that carry no mutations. White British people made up most donors, females outnumbered males, and clonal diversity was possibly underestimated.

Sequenced by immunoSEQ multiplex PCR; TCRdb stores in-frame clones only, minus some. The sample has around 95,000 clones, approximately 88% seen once; the top ten hold 2.8%. Looked up from germline, CDR1 is SNHLY and CDR2 is FYNNEI. Trimming shortened V by 5 bases and J by 3 bases, and 5 bases separated the two germline ends. The CDR3 covers 11 residues. Remarks on this clone: Antigen: not known.

The gene calls are TRBV2 and TRBJ2-7, with D unclear. The sequence was obtained from an adult in good health. The sequencing here drew on peripheral blood, taken on day 0 of AZD1222 vaccination. CDR3 nucleotide sequence: TGTGCCAGCAGTCCTAACTACGAGCAGTACTTC. Translated, it gives CASSPNYEQYF.